Listed below are T cell receptor beta chains from one sample, sequenced in a study of beta chain features in type 1 diabetes. Measured with immunoSEQ multiplex PCR; TCRdb has only the in-frame clones, and not every one. The sample has about 400,000 clones, roughly 12% seen once. Sequencing was done on a sample of naive CD4+ T cells from blood. These receptors were taken from a woman between 18 and 29 years old with type 1 diabetes. CDR3s include the opening cysteine and the closing phenylalanine or tryptophan. Each record gives: clone size, J gene, V gene, D gene, CDR3 protein, CDR3 DNA. The D gene is left open where the match is weak. Size is stated for part of the rows, as once, few or many counts, or as a class when the clone is expanded.

>.|TRBJ1-2|TRBV5-1|.
CASSAAGARNGYTF
TGCGCCAGCAGCGCCGCGGGGGCGAGGAATGGCTACACCTTC
>few|TRBJ1-2|TRBV7-9|TRBD1
CASGRGVYGYTF
TGTGCCAGCGGCAGGGGGGTCTATGGCTACACCTTC
>few|TRBJ2-7|TRBV7-2|.
CASSLGGSVSSYEQYF
TGTGCCAGCAGCTTAGGAGGGTCGGTAAGCTCCTACGAGCAGTACTTC
>.|TRBJ2-3|TRBV11-2|TRBD1
CASSTVKRDRGSTDTQYF
TGTGCCAGCAGCACAGTCAAGCGGGACAGGGGTAGCACAGATACGCAGTATTTT
>.|TRBJ2-5|TRBV2|TRBD1
CAIKRGTGEEETQYF
TGTGCCATCAAACGGGGGACAGGGGAGGAAGAGACCCAGTACTTC
>.|TRBJ1-1|TRBV18|TRBD1
CASSPARTGQTEAFF
TGTGCCAGCTCCCCAGCCCGGACAGGGCAGACTGAAGCTTTCTTT
>few|TRBJ2-5|TRBV28|.
CASSLGGGGQETQYF
TGTGCCAGCAGTTTGGGAGGGGGAGGTCAGGAGACCCAGTACTTC
>.|TRBJ2-7|TRBV7-2|TRBD2
CASSLVGGGSYEQYF
TGTGCCAGCAGCTTAGTTGGCGGGGGGTCATACGAGCAGTACTTC
>.|TRBJ2-1|TRBV5-1|TRBD2
CASSILAGWLNEQFF
TGCGCCAGCAGCATACTAGCGGGGTGGTTGAATGAGCAGTTCTTC
>few|TRBJ2-1|TRBV9|TRBD2
CASSVVGGGHNEQFF
TGTGCCAGCAGCGTAGTTGGCGGGGGGCACAATGAGCAGTTCTTC
>few|TRBJ2-2|TRBV2|.
CASRRISTGELFF
TGTGCCAGCAGACGCATCAGCACCGGGGAGCTGTTTTTT
>few|TRBJ2-7|TRBV29-1|TRBD1
CSASGTDRYEQYF
TGCAGCGCCTCCGGGACAGATCGCTACGAGCAGTACTTC
>.|TRBJ2-7|TRBV27|TRBD1
CASSSWTGYEQYF
TGTGCCAGCAGTTCATGGACAGGGTACGAGCAGTACTTC
>few|TRBJ2-3|TRBV7-3|TRBD2
CASSPGLAGHADTQYF
TGTGCCAGCAGCCCGGGACTAGCGGGACATGCAGATACGCAGTATTTT
>few|TRBJ2-7|TRBV18|TRBD1
CASSLDRVRDEQYF
TGTGCCAGCTCACTGGACAGGGTGAGGGACGAGCAGTACTTC
>few|TRBJ1-5|TRBV30|.
CAWSVRGGQPQHF
TGTGCCTGGAGTGTACGGGGGGGTCAGCCCCAGCATTTT
>few|TRBJ2-5|TRBV30|TRBD1
CAWSVNRGPQETQYF
TGTGCCTGGAGTGTGAACAGGGGCCCCCAAGAGACCCAGTACTTC
>few|TRBJ2-1|TRBV4-1|TRBD2
CASSQTSGMFYNEQFF
TGCGCCAGCAGCCAAACTAGCGGGATGTTCTACAATGAGCAGTTCTTC
>few|TRBJ2-7|TRBV30|TRBD1
CAWGQGGFRTQYF
TGTGCCTGGGGACAGGGGGGTTTTAGGACGCAGTACTTC
>.|TRBJ2-2|TRBV4-2|TRBD1
CASSQATGAYTGELFF
TGTGCCAGCAGCCAAGCCACAGGGGCGTACACCGGGGAGCTGTTTTTT
>few|TRBJ1-1|TRBV9|TRBD1
CASSAPGQGTLRGTEAFF
TGTGCCAGCAGCGCGCCGGGACAGGGAACCCTAAGGGGCACTGAAGCTTTCTTT
>.|TRBJ2-1|TRBV7-2|.
CASSLGWAGGSSYNEQFF
TGTGCCAGCAGCTTAGGTTGGGCGGGCGGCAGCTCCTACAATGAGCAGTTCTTC
>.|TRBJ1-5|TRBV6-5|TRBD1
CASRGQGSNQPQHF
TGTGCCAGCAGGGGACAGGGGAGCAATCAGCCCCAGCATTTT
>.|TRBJ1-2|TRBV29-1|TRBD1
CSVDPSNIRTGVGYTF
TGCAGCGTTGATCCCTCCAACATTAGGACAGGGGTAGGCTACACCTTC
>.|TRBJ1-1|TRBV27|.
CASSRGQSEAFF
TGTGCCAGCAGCCGAGGACAGTCTGAAGCTTTCTTT
>.|TRBJ2-1|TRBV9|.
CASSPMARGAAYNEQFF
TGTGCCAGCAGCCCCATGGCCCGGGGGGCCGCCTACAATGAGCAGTTCTTC
>.|TRBJ2-1|TRBV5-6|.
CASSLVPLSSYNEQFF
TGTGCCAGCAGCTTGGTGCCGTTGAGCTCCTACAATGAGCAGTTCTTC
>.|TRBJ1-1|TRBV7-2|TRBD1
CASSLVAGGFTEAFF
TGTGCCAGCAGCTTAGTGGCAGGGGGCTTCACTGAAGCTTTCTTT
>few|TRBJ2-5|TRBV29-1|.
CSVARGSSGPGETQYF
TGCAGCGTTGCGCGGGGAAGCTCTGGTCCGGGAGAGACCCAGTACTTC